This is a list of T cell receptor beta chains from one sample in a study of glioma-infiltrating T cells. TCRdb reprocessed the multiplex PCR reads with MiXCR, giving one entry per CDR3 protein. Among 150,000 or so distinct CDR3 sequences listed, around 40% were seen once. The sample was glioma tissue, nonneoplastic brain tissue, or PBMCs (not recorded which). These TCRs come from a human donor with low-grade glioma or glioblastoma, undergoing nonglioma brain surgery, or in good health (not recorded which). CDR3s include the opening cysteine and the closing phenylalanine or tryptophan. A D gene is named only where the DNA matches it firmly. Only part of the rows carry a size: once, few, many, or a class if the clone is expanded.

j_call clone_size v_call d_call cdr3_nt cdr3_aa
TRBJ2-3 few TRBV7-2 - TGTGCCAGCAGCGCGACTAACACAGATACGCAGTATTTT CASSATNTDTQYF
TRBJ2-3 - TRBV27 TRBD1 TGTGCCAGCAGGGGACAGGGGCCAAGCACAGATACGCAGTATTTT CASRGQGPSTDTQYF
TRBJ1-6 - TRBV6-1 - TGTGCCAGCAGTGAAGCTACCCTGGAATCTTCACCCCCCCACTTT CASSEATLESSPPHF
TRBJ2-7 - TRBV6-1 - TGTGCCAGCAGGGCAGGGACAACTCTCTACGAGCAGTACTTC CASRAGTTLYEQYF
TRBJ2-7 few TRBV6-6 TRBD2 TGTGCCAGCAGTTACTCCGGGGGGATGGGAGAGCAGTACTTC CASSYSGGMGEQYF
TRBJ2-1 - TRBV15 TRBD2 TGTGCCACCAGCAGTACAACCTGGACTAGCGGCTACAATGAGCAGTTCTTC CATSSTTWTSGYNEQFF
TRBJ2-1 - TRBV7-2 - TGTGCCAGCAGCGTGAAGGCTTGGGGGGGGCAGGTCCGCTACAATGAGCAGTTCTTC CASSVKAWGGQVRYNEQFF
TRBJ2-1 few TRBV4-1 - TGCGCCAGCAGCCAAGGGTGGGCTAACAATGAGCAGTTCTTC CASSQGWANNEQFF
TRBJ2-1 few TRBV4-1 TRBD2 TGCGCCAGCAGCCAAGGGCGGGGGGTCTCCTACAATGAGCAGTTCTTC CASSQGRGVSYNEQFF
TRBJ1-1 - TRBV4-1 TRBD1 TGCGCCAGCAGCCATACAGGGGGCTCGACTGAAGCTTTCTTT CASSHTGGSTEAFF
TRBJ2-3 - TRBV7-2 - TGTGCCCGCAGCTTAGTCAGGGGATTAGCGGATACGCAGTATTTT CARSLVRGLADTQYF
TRBJ1-6 - TRBV6-1 - TGTGCCAGCAGGGGACGGTATAATTCACCCCTCCACTTT CASRGRYNSPLHF
TRBJ2-7 - TRBV10-2 TRBD2 TGTGCCAGCGGGGGGGGCTACGAGCAGTACTTC CASGGGYEQYF
TRBJ1-2 few TRBV12-5 TRBD1 TGTGCTAGTGGTCCGACAGGGAGATATGGCTACACCTTC CASGPTGRYGYTF
TRBJ1-5 - TRBV4-3 - TGCGCCAGCAGCCAAGATAGGGGGTGGCCCCAGCATTTT CASSQDRGWPQHF
TRBJ2-3 - TRBV7-3 - TGTGCCAGCAGCCCCGACGGGTCCGGCACAGATACGCAGTATTTT CASSPDGSGTDTQYF
TRBJ1-2 - TRBV4-1 - TGCGCCAGCAGCCAAGGCGGTTCCTATGGCTACACCTTC CASSQGGSYGYTF
TRBJ2-3 - TRBV6-1 TRBD2 TGTGCCAGCAGTTATACCGGGACTAGTGGCACAGATACGCAGTATTTT CASSYTGTSGTDTQYF
TRBJ2-1 few TRBV6-2/TRBV6-3 - TGTGCCAGCAGTCCCATAAGCGGGACAAGGTACAATGAGCAGTTCTTC CASSPISGTRYNEQFF
TRBJ1-2 once TRBV27 - TGTGCCAGCAGTGTAGGGGTCAACTATGGCTACACCTTC CASSVGVNYGYTF
TRBJ1-1 - TRBV6-1 - TGTGCCAGCAGACCCCCTCTGAACACTGAAGCTTTCTTT CASRPPLNTEAFF
TRBJ2-7 - TRBV12-3/TRBV12-4 TRBD1 TGTGCCAGCAGTTCTCCTCCGGGACAGGGGACCTACGAGCAGTACTTC CASSSPPGQGTYEQYF